The 7 T cell receptor beta chains reported below all come from one sample, sequenced in a study of blood T cell repertoires in COVID-19. Generated by immunoSEQ multiplex PCR, the TCRdb table keeps only in-frame clones and is missing some. The table lists about 130,000 clones, about 70% of them singletons. The material sequenced was peripheral blood. The receptors come from a woman aged 70-85 years with acute or convalescent COVID-19.

This clone has a single count. In DNA form, the CDR3 reads TGTGCCAGTAGTACTTACGACAGGAACACTGAAGCTTTCTTT. Residues: CASSTYDRNTEAFF. The V gene is TRBV19, the J gene TRBJ1-1, with D maybe TRBD1 (5 bases). The CDR3 contains 14 residues. Trimming shortened V by 4 bases and J by 1 base, and 10 bases separated the two germline ends. CDR1 is LNHDA and CDR2 is SQIVND in the germline V gene (reference sequence).

This chain uses TRBV9 with TRBJ2-7, with 11 bases aligning to TRBD1. The CDR3 spans 14 residues. Germline CDR1 and CDR2: SGDLS and YYNGEE. V shed 0 bases, J shed 6 bases, and the junction held 2 bases outside the gene matches. The CDR3 region has the DNA TGTGCCAGCAGCGTAGGGGACAGGGGGAGCGAGCAGTACTTC. This translates into CASSVGDRGSEQYF.

This clone was seen repeatedly, ten times or more. This rearrangement joins TRBV21-1 to TRBJ1-1; the table's D gene call, TRBD1, was not cross checked with the DNA. TRBV21-1 is deemed a pseudogene. This CDR3 is built from 16 residues. The CDR3 loop reads CANYPEARGPNTEAFF. The CDR3 nucleotides are TGTGCCAACTATCCCGAGGCAAGGGGCCCGAACACTGAAGCTTTCTTT.

This clone was detected only a few times. One end of the junction is discordant with germline, which a read error may explain. The rearrangement joins TRBV7-7 to TRBJ2-7; 13 positions agree with TRBD2. The CDR3 is 14 residues long. Germline values: CDR1 SSHAT, CDR2 FNYEAQ (reference sequence). The CDR3 DNA follows: TGTGCTAGCAGTGCCGGACTAGCGGGAGACGAGCAGTACTTC. It encodes CASSAGLAGDEQYF.

This clone was detected once. The V and J genes are TRBV11-3 and TRBJ2-7; TRBD2 is a possible D gene (5 bases). The CDR3 spans 16 residues. Germline CDR1 is SGHNT and CDR2 is YENEEA. V was shortened by 1 base and J by 5 bases, with 18 bases between the two germline ends. Here the CDR3 DNA reads TGTGCCAGCAGCTTAGGTCACGGGAATCAAGACCACGAGCAGTACTTC. As protein: CASSLGHGNQDHEQYF.

V gene TRBV28 combines with J gene TRBJ1-5, with TRBD1 matching over 9 bases. The CDR3 length is 16 residues. Germline CDR1 reads MDHEN; CDR2 reads SYDVKM. With V trimmed by 5 bases and J by 4 bases, 9 bases remained unmatched. The CDR3 here is CASSPDGTGRNQPQHF. In DNA form, the CDR3 reads TGTGCCAGCAGTCCCGACGGGACAGGGAGGAATCAGCCCCAGCATTTT.

This clone showed up many times. V is TRBV25-1 and J is TRBJ2-2; 10 nucleotides align to TRBD1. The ends lost 6 bases at V and 3 bases at J; junction bases unmatched: 4. Germline V gives CDR1 MGHDK, CDR2 SYGVNS. This CDR3 contains 15 residues. The CDR3 sequence: CASSRDRGDTGELFF. The CDR3 bases are TGTGCCAGCAGCCGGGACAGGGGAGACACCGGGGAGCTGTTTTTT.